Each of the 14 T cell receptor beta chains below was sequenced from the same sample in a study of cytomegalovirus exposure and HLA in healthy donors. The study ran its PCR with 60 Vbeta and 13 Jbeta primers. Profiling relied on immunoSEQ multiplex PCR, and the TCRdb table lists in-frame clones only, not all of them. Here the sample spans about 170,000 clones, approximately 80% being singletons. The sample taken for sequencing was PBMCs. These receptors were collected from a woman younger than 35 in good health and CMV-seronegative.

This chain connects TRBV13 to TRBJ1-6; 8 nucleotides match TRBD1. V was clipped by 2 bases and J by 0 bases; unmatched bases: 3. The CDR3 is made up of 17 amino acids. CDR1 and CDR2 (germline): PRHDT, FYEKMQ (reference sequence). The CDR3 nucleotides read TGTGCCAGCAGCTTAAGACAGGGGAGCTCCTATAATTCACCCCTCCACTTT. Translation gives CASSLRQGSSYNSPLHF.

This clone turned up a few times. CDR3 nucleotide sequence: TGTGCCAGCAGCCTTATCACCGGGGAGCTGTTTTTT. As protein: CASSLITGELFF. The V call is TRBV6-6, the J call TRBJ2-2; D gene unclear. The CDR3 totals 12 residues. V lost 6 bases and J lost 4, with 6 bases in between. Looked up from germline, CDR1 is MNHNY and CDR2 is SVGAGI (reference sequence).

This chain joins TRBV13 and TRBJ2-1, with TRBD2 matching over 9 bases. The CDR3 loop spans 17 amino acids. After removal of 5 bases from V and 3 bases from J, the junction contained 11 bases not matched to a gene. CDR1 PRHDT and CDR2 FYEKMQ come from the germline V gene (reference sequence). The CDR3, as DNA: TGTGCCAGCAGCACACGGAGAGCTAGCGGGGACTACAATGAGCAGTTCTTC. This encodes CASSTRRASGDYNEQFF. Full variable domain (remainder filled in from reference TRBV13 and TRBJ2-1): AAGVIQSPRHLIKEKRETATLKCYPIPRHDTVYWYQQGPGQDPQFLISFYEKMQSDKGSIPDRFSAQQFSDYHSELNMSSLELGDSALYFCASSTRRASGDYNEQFFGPGTRLTVL.

The chain employs TRBV29-1 and TRBJ2-7; 9 nucleotides line up with TRBD2. CDR1 SQVTM and CDR2 ANQGSEA come from the germline V gene. The CDR3 spans 13 residues. V shed 4 bases, J shed 7 bases, and the junction held 8 bases outside the gene matches. The CDR3 sequence: CSVVAGDYHEQYF. CDR3 DNA: TGCAGCGTTGTAGCGGGAGATTACCATGAGCAGTACTTC.

This sequence joins TRBV7-8 and TRBJ2-7; 14 bases agree with TRBD2. Germline V gene lookup returns CDR1 SGHVS and CDR2 FQNEAQ. With 4 bases clipped from V and 6 bases from J, the junction kept 8 bases outside the gene matches. This CDR3 region has 16 residues. The CDR3 region is CASSWTSGRTGSEQYF. The CDR3 DNA follows: TGTGCCAGCAGCTGGACTAGCGGGAGGACCGGGTCCGAGCAGTACTTC.

The gene calls are TRBV19 and TRBJ2-1, with 10 positions matching TRBD2. The CDR3 extends over 16 amino acids. CDR1 is LNHDA, CDR2 SQIVND, per germline (reference sequence). J lost 5 bases, V lost 5 bases, and 9 bases had no gene match. The CDR3 protein is CASSLEREGKNNEQFF. In DNA form, the CDR3 reads TGTGCCAGTAGTCTTGAGCGGGAGGGCAAAAACAATGAGCAGTTCTTC. The complete variable domain, with remaining parts taken from reference TRBV19 and TRBJ2-1, reads DGGITQSPKYLFRKEGQNVTLSCEQNLNHDAMYWYRQDPGQGLRLIYYSQIVNDFQKGDIAEGYSVSREKKESFPLTVTSAQKNPTAFYLCASSLEREGKNNEQFFGPGTRLTVL.

The chain joins TRBV25-1 to TRBJ2-7, with 7 bases that match TRBD1. In germline, CDR1 is MGHDK, CDR2 SYGVNS. CDR3 length equals 16 residues. V shed 4 bases and J 1 base; nucleotides not matched to a gene: 10. The CDR3 DNA is TGTGCCAGCAGTGCGACAGGGCTAACCTCTTCCTACGAGCAGTACTTC. Protein product: CASSATGLTSSYEQYF.

The V and J genes are TRBV30 and TRBJ2-1; perhaps TRBD2 as D (5 bases). The ends were cut back, 2 bases at V and 0 bases at J, with 11 bases in the middle. This CDR3 region has 15 residues. Per the germline V gene, CDR1 is GTSNPN and CDR2 is SVGIG (reference sequence). CDR3 amino acids: CAWSKAESSYNEQFF. The CDR3, as DNA: TGTGCCTGGAGTAAAGCGGAGAGCTCCTACAATGAGCAGTTCTTC.

This rearrangement joins TRBV5-7 to TRBJ1-4; maybe TRBD1 (5 bases). TRBV5-7 is an ORF, and what it does is uncertain. The V end lost 2 bases, the J end lost 10 bases, and 18 bases lay between the germline ends. This CDR3 has 15 amino acids. CDR3 coding DNA: TGTGCCAGCAGCTTAAAGGGCAGGGAAGTGGCAAAACTGTTTTTT. This codes for CASSLKGREVAKLFF.

The chain has TRBV5-1 and TRBJ1-6; unclear D gene. Trimming cost V 4 bases and J 11 bases, with 16 bases left between them. The germline gives CDR1 SGHRS, CDR2 YFSETQ. The CDR3 runs 14 residues. Here the CDR3 DNA reads TGCGCCAGCAGCCCGGACGGCTCTAGCCCACCCCTCCACTTT. Its protein is CASSPDGSSPPLHF.

This clone has a handful of counts. This sequence joins TRBV5-1 and TRBJ1-1; D gene ambiguous. This CDR3 has 14 amino acids. Trimming took off 4 bases at V and 1 base at J, with 11 bases between the two ends. Germline-derived CDR1 and CDR2 are SGHRS and YFSETQ. The CDR3, as DNA: TGCGCCAGCAGCCACGTAAGAGAGAACACTGAAGCTTTCTTT. It is translated as CASSHVRENTEAFF.

This clone was found a few times. The gene calls are TRBV27 and TRBJ2-3; D gene unclear. Trimming pared 6 bases from V and 0 bases from J, leaving 4 bases between. Germline V lookup: CDR1 MNHEY, CDR2 SMNVEV (reference sequence). CDR3 size: 12 residues. CDR3 in amino acids: CASSPSTDTQYF. As DNA, the CDR3 is TGTGCCAGCAGCCCAAGCACAGATACGCAGTATTTT.

This clone came up a few times. The V call is TRBV7-8, the J call TRBJ1-2, with 9 nucleotides matching TRBD1. Germline trimming cut 0 bases from V and 5 bases from J; bases unmatched to any gene: 7. The germline V gene has CDR1 SGHVS and CDR2 FQNEAQ. CDR3 length equals 16 residues. CDR3 region: CASSLALTGGAYGYTF. CDR3 bases: TGTGCCAGCAGCTTAGCGCTGACAGGGGGAGCTTATGGCTACACCTTC.

This clone was observed a handful of times. The chain employs TRBV15 and TRBJ2-1; TRBD2 agrees at 10 bases. This CDR3 region has 16 residues. Germline V CDR1 and CDR2: LNHNV, YYDKDF (reference sequence). V dropped 1 base and J dropped 6; count of bases not matched to a gene: 6. CDR3 bases: TGTGCCACCAGCAGAGGGAGAGCGGGAGGGCCCAATGAGCAGTTCTTC. Residues: CATSRGRAGGPNEQFF.